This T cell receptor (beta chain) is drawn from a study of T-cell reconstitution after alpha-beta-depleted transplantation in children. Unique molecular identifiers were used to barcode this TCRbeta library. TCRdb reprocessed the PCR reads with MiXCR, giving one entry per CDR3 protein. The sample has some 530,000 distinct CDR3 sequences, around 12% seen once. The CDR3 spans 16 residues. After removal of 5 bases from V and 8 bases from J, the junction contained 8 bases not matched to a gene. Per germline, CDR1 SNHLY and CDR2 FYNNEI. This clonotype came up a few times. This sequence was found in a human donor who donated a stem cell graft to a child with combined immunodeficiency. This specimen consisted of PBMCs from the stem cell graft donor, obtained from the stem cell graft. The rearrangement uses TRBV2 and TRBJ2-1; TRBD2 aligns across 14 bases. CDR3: CASSNGLAGGWDEQFF. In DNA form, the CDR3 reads TGTGCCAGCAGTAACGGACTAGCGGGGGGTTGGGATGAGCAGTTCTTC.